These 30 T cell receptor beta chains originate from one sample sequenced in a study of cytomegalovirus exposure and HLA in healthy donors. PCR involved 60 Vbeta and 13 Jbeta primers. The protocol was immunoSEQ multiplex PCR, while the TCRdb copy is restricted to in-frame clones and leaves out a portion. Among 100,000 to 150,000 clones listed, 80% were seen once. The sample taken for sequencing was PBMCs. The receptors shown here come from a young man in good health and CMV-seronegative.

This clone turned up a few times. The chain uses TRBV4-2 and TRBJ1-1; D gene ambiguous. The CDR3 consists of 14 residues. Per germline, CDR1 LGHNA and CDR2 YNFKEQ. Trimming took off 0 bases at V and 4 bases at J, with 9 bases between the two ends. Written as DNA, the CDR3 is TGTGCCAGCAGCCAAGATCGCGCGGGCACTGAAGCTTTCTTT. Its translation: CASSQDRAGTEAFF.

The chain joins TRBV5-6 to TRBJ2-5, with 8 bases lining up with TRBD2. CDR3 length: 16 residues. V was pared by 0 bases and J by 0 bases, with 4 bases of the junction left unmatched. Looked up from germline, CDR1 is SGHDT and CDR2 is YYEEEE. The CDR3 nucleotides are TGTGCCAGCAGCTTGGAATTAGCGGGGTACCAAGAGACCCAGTACTTC. Its protein is CASSLELAGYQETQYF.

The rearrangement uses TRBV5-1 and TRBJ2-3, with 8 bases fitting TRBD2. The CDR3 contains 16 residues. J lost 3 bases, V lost 0 bases, and 6 bases had no gene match. Germline-derived CDR1 and CDR2 are SGHRS and YFSETQ. The CDR3 protein is CASSLAGRGETDTQYF. The CDR3 nucleotides read TGCGCCAGCAGCTTGGCCGGGCGGGGGGAGACAGATACGCAGTATTTT.

The chain links TRBV7-8 to TRBJ2-3; D remains unclear. Trimming shortened V by 5 bases and J by 2 bases, and 5 bases separated the two germline ends. The CDR3 has 12 residues. Germline CDR1 is SGHVS and CDR2 is FQNEAQ. CDR3 DNA sequence: TGTGCCAGCAGCACTAACACAGATACGCAGTATTTT. Amino acid sequence: CASSTNTDTQYF.

V is TRBV30 and J is TRBJ2-3; D is ambiguous. From germline, CDR1 is GTSNPN and CDR2 SVGIG (reference sequence). V lost 2 bases and J 5 bases, leaving 8 bases between the germline ends. The CDR3 covers 12 residues. For the CDR3, the DNA is TGTGCCTGGAGTACCTACGGAGATACGCAGTATTTT. It translates to CAWSTYGDTQYF. Supplemented by reference TRBV30 and TRBJ2-3, the full variable domain reads SQTIHQWPATLVQPVGSPLSLECTVEGTSNPNLYWYRQAAGRGLQLLFYSVGIGQISSEVPQNLSASRPQDRQFILSSKKLLLSDSGFYLCAWSTYGDTQYFGPGTRLTVL.

This clone has just one count. The chain employs TRBV5-4 and TRBJ2-5; a weak D match, TRBD1 (5 bases). The CDR3 totals 17 residues. V lost 0 bases to trimming and J lost 4 bases, with 19 bases between them. Germline-derived CDR1 and CDR2 are SGHNT and YYREEE (reference sequence). Here the CDR3 DNA reads TGTGCCAGCAGCTTGGTGGGGCCAGTCCCCTCAAGAGAGACCCAGTACTTC. Translating gives CASSLVGPVPSRETQYF.

The J gene is TRBJ2-6, the V gene TRBV30; D is perhaps TRBD2 (7 bases). The V and J ends lost 5 bases and 4 bases respectively, with 12 bases between them. This CDR3 has 14 residues. Germline V gene sequence: CDR1 GTSNPN, CDR2 SVGIG (reference sequence). CDR3 DNA: TGTGCCTGGGGGGCGGGGGCAGGGGCCAACGTCCTGACTTTC. It yields the protein CAWGAGAGANVLTF.

The chain is built from TRBV11-2 and TRBJ2-7; 11 bases are a match to TRBD2. The CDR3 is 17 residues long. Germline values: CDR1 SGHAT, CDR2 FQNNGV. V dropped 2 bases and J dropped 4; count of bases not matched to a gene: 10. The CDR3 region has the DNA TGTGCCAGCAGCTTAAGACTAGCGGGAAGAACTGGGTACGAGCAGTACTTC. It specifies CASSLRLAGRTGYEQYF.

In this sample, this clone turned up a few times. The chain has TRBV4-1 and TRBJ2-3, with 13 bases identical to TRBD2. The germline gives CDR1 MGHRA, CDR2 YSYEKL. V was pared by 4 bases and J by 6 bases, with 4 bases of the junction left unmatched. This CDR3 region has 15 residues. The CDR3 protein is CASSLGTSGEDTQYF. In DNA form, the CDR3 reads TGCGCCAGCAGCCTCGGGACTAGCGGGGAGGATACGCAGTATTTT.

J is TRBJ2-3 and V is TRBV9; D remains unclear. Germline assignment: CDR1 SGDLS and CDR2 YYNGEE. Trimming shortened V by 4 bases and J by 1 base, and 10 bases separated the two germline ends. This CDR3 is built from 14 residues. The CDR3 reads CASSPLGGTDTQYF. CDR3 DNA: TGTGCCAGCAGCCCCCTTGGAGGCACAGATACGCAGTATTTT.

The table lists this clone with a count of one. V gene TRBV5-5 combines with J gene TRBJ2-7; 9 bases agree with TRBD1. Germline CDR1 SGHKS, CDR2 YYEKEE (reference sequence). This CDR3 is built from 15 residues. V trimming: 4 bases; J trimming: 2 bases; junction bases outside the gene matches: 7. For the CDR3, the DNA is TGTGCCAGCAGCCATCTGGGACAGGGAACCTACGAGCAGTACTTC. Translated: CASSHLGQGTYEQYF. Full variable domain (outside the CDR3, taken from reference TRBV5-5 and TRBJ2-7): DAGVTQSPTHLIKTRGQQVTLRCSPISGHKSVSWYQQVLGQGPQFIFQYYEKEERGRGNFPDRFSARQFPNYSSELNVNALLLGDSALYLCASSHLGQGTYEQYFGPGTRLTVT.

The chain is built from TRBV4-1 and TRBJ2-7, with 7 bases matching TRBD1. The trim removed 1 base at V and 6 bases at J, leaving 0 bases unmatched. The CDR3 totals 12 residues. Germline CDR1 and CDR2: MGHRA and YSYEKL. CDR3 DNA: TGCGCCAGCAGCCAAGCAGGGGGCGAGCAGTACTTC. Residues: CASSQAGGEQYF.

V and J are TRBV18 and TRBJ1-5, with 9 bases identical to TRBD1. The CDR3 contains 15 residues. The V gene's germline CDR1 is KGHSH and CDR2 LQKENI. V was pared by 6 bases and J by 0 bases, with 3 bases of the junction left unmatched. The CDR3 spells CASSGTGFSNQPQHF. The CDR3 coding sequence is TGTGCCAGCTCGGGGACAGGGTTTAGCAATCAGCCCCAGCATTTT.

This rearrangement joins TRBV4-2 to TRBJ2-2, with TRBD2 identical over 8 bases. CDR3 length equals 18 residues. Germline values: CDR1 LGHNA, CDR2 YNFKEQ. V dropped 4 bases and J dropped 2; count of bases not matched to a gene: 12. CDR3 bases: TGTGCCAGCAGCCCCGAGGGACGGGGGGGCCTTAACACCGGGGAGCTGTTTTTT. Protein sequence: CASSPEGRGGLNTGELFF.

The rearrangement joins TRBV7-9 to TRBJ2-3, with D possibly matching TRBD2 (5 bases). Trimming removed 4 bases from V and 5 bases from J, with 7 bases in between. The CDR3 sequence is 12 residues long. Per the germline V gene, CDR1 is SEHNR and CDR2 is FQNEAQ (reference sequence). The CDR3 loop is CASSSGRDTQYF. CDR3 DNA sequence: TGTGCCAGCAGCTCGGGGAGAGATACGCAGTATTTT.

This chain connects TRBV2 to TRBJ2-3; 9 positions match TRBD2. Losses at the gene ends were 6 bases for V and 6 bases for J; bases not matched to a gene: 7. This CDR3 has 14 amino acids. Germline V gene sequence: CDR1 SNHLY, CDR2 FYNNEI. The CDR3 sequence is CASRTDSGGDTQYF. CDR3 nucleotides: TGTGCCAGCAGGACGGACAGCGGGGGGGATACGCAGTATTTT.

This chain uses TRBV2 with TRBJ1-3; D remains ambiguous. Trimming pared 8 bases from V and 9 bases from J, leaving 14 bases between. The V gene's germline CDR1 is SNHLY and CDR2 FYNNEI. The CDR3 sequence is 12 residues long. CDR3 region: CASRRGGSTIYF. In nucleotides, the CDR3 is TGTGCCAGCCGGCGAGGTGGCAGCACCATATATTTT. Based on the CDR3 plus reference TRBV2 and TRBJ1-3, the full variable domain is EPEVTQTPSHQVTQMGQEVILRCVPISNHLYFYWYRQILGQKVEFLVSFYNNEISEKSEIFDDQFSVERPDGSNFTLKIRSTKLEDSAMYFCASRRGGSTIYFGEGSWLTVV.

The chain joins TRBV15 to TRBJ2-7; 7 bases line up with TRBD1. The CDR3 length is 15 residues. Germline CDR1 is LNHNV and CDR2 is YYDKDF (reference sequence). V dropped 0 bases and J dropped 1; count of bases not matched to a gene: 3. For the CDR3, the DNA is TGTGCCACCAGCAGAGAGGCGACAGGGTCCTACGAGCAGTACTTC. Protein: CATSREATGSYEQYF.

This clone has just one count. The chain employs TRBV2 and TRBJ2-7, with a tentative D call TRBD1 (6 bases). The CDR3 covers 17 residues. CDR1 and CDR2 (germline): SNHLY, FYNNEI. V shed 3 bases and J shed 4 bases, with 22 bases lying between them. DNA of the CDR3: TGTGCCAGCAGTGATTCGAGGGACATCTTTTCTCCTTACGAGCAGTACTTC. Translated, it gives CASSDSRDIFSPYEQYF.

The V call is TRBV6-4, the J call TRBJ1-2; a weak D match, TRBD1 (5 bases). Germline lookup yields CDR1 MRHNA and CDR2 SNTAGT. Trimming cost V 7 bases and J 7 bases, with 16 bases left between them. CDR3 length equals 13 residues. The CDR3, as DNA: TGTGCCAGCATTTCTAGGGGTGGTTTTGGCTACACCTTC. Translating it yields CASISRGGFGYTF.

On this clone itself: Relative to the germline gene, one junction end is altered; a read error may explain this. This rearrangement joins TRBV13 to TRBJ2-2; maybe TRBD2 (7 bases). The CDR3 contains 14 residues. Germline CDR1 and CDR2: PRHDT and FYEKMQ (reference sequence). CDR3 bases: TGTGCCAGCAGCCTAGGGGGGGCCGCCGGGGAGCTGTTTTTT. It specifies CASSLGGAAGELFF. The full variable domain, rest sourced from reference TRBV13 and TRBJ2-2, is AAGVIQSPRHLIKEKRETATLKCYPIPRHDTVYWYQQGPGQDPQFLISFYEKMQSDKGSIPDRFSAQQFSDYHSELNMSSLELGDSALYFCASSLGGAAGELFFGEGSRLTVL.

This clone was recorded once. This chain connects TRBV28 to TRBJ1-2; D gene uncertain. Germline V gene sequence: CDR1 MDHEN, CDR2 SYDVKM. V lost 1 base to trimming and J lost 8 bases, with 17 bases between them. The CDR3 runs to 15 residues. The CDR3 is CASSLFARAWEGYTF. The CDR3 DNA is TGTGCCAGCAGTTTATTCGCCCGGGCCTGGGAGGGCTACACCTTC.

This rearrangement joins TRBV7-9 to TRBJ2-5; the D is unclear. The germline gives CDR1 SEHNR, CDR2 FQNEAQ (reference sequence). V was cut by 5 bases and J by 1 base, with 8 bases left in between. This CDR3 spans 13 amino acids. Here the CDR3 reads CASSPSAQETQYF. The CDR3 coding sequence is TGTGCCAGCAGCCCGAGTGCCCAAGAGACCCAGTACTTC.

The rearrangement uses TRBV5-1 and TRBJ2-3, with 12 bases lining up with TRBD1. The CDR3 length is 15 residues. CDR1 and CDR2 (germline): SGHRS, YFSETQ. The V gene end was trimmed by 2 bases and the J gene end by 7 bases; junction bases not matched to a gene: 5. CDR3 amino acids: CASSLGTGGAYTQYF. CDR3 nucleotide sequence: TGCGCCAGCAGCTTAGGGACAGGGGGCGCGTATACGCAGTATTTT.

The chain carries TRBV7-9 and TRBJ2-3; 12 positions agree with TRBD2. Germline V lookup: CDR1 SEHNR, CDR2 FQNEAQ (reference sequence). This CDR3 is 15 amino acids long. V lost 6 bases, J lost 3 bases, and 4 bases stayed unmatched. The CDR3: CASRPLAGGTDTQYF. The CDR3 bases are TGTGCCAGCAGACCTCTAGCGGGGGGGACAGATACGCAGTATTTT.

The gene calls are TRBV25-1 and TRBJ2-5; 7 bases match TRBD1. Unmatched junction bases numbered 0, after V lost 2 bases and J lost 3 bases. Germline V gives CDR1 MGHDK, CDR2 SYGVNS. The CDR3 extends over 13 amino acids. The CDR3: CASSETGEETQYF. The CDR3 region has the DNA TGTGCCAGCAGTGAAACAGGGGAAGAGACCCAGTACTTC.

The rearrangement links TRBV5-1 to TRBJ2-2; no reliable D call. V lost 0 bases and J lost 0, with 9 bases in between. CDR1 SGHRS and CDR2 YFSETQ come from the germline V gene. This CDR3 is 16 amino acids long. In nucleotides, the CDR3 is TGCGCCAGCAGCTTGGACCCGCGAACGAACACCGGGGAGCTGTTTTTT. It specifies CASSLDPRTNTGELFF.

This chain uses TRBV5-1 with TRBJ1-5; D possibly corresponds to TRBD1 (5 bases). The V end was cut by 0 bases, the J end by 7 bases, with 8 bases between. CDR1 and CDR2 (germline): SGHRS, YFSETQ. CDR3 length equals 13 residues. The CDR3 spells CASSLEGEQPQHF. The CDR3 DNA sequence: TGCGCCAGCAGCTTGGAAGGGGAACAGCCCCAGCATTTT.

The V and J genes are TRBV6-5 and TRBJ1-1; 9 bases match TRBD1. The junction had 9 bases not matched to a gene; V was cut back by 5 bases and J by 5 bases. In germline, CDR1 is MNHEY, CDR2 SVGAGI. The CDR3 has 15 amino acids. As DNA, the CDR3 is TGTGCCAGCAGTAATCCGGGACAGGGTTGGACTGAAGCTTTCTTT. Translating it yields CASSNPGQGWTEAFF.

The table lists this clone with a few counts. The CDR3 loop reads CASSLRGMNYTF. CDR3 sequence (DNA): TGTGCCAGCAGTTTAAGGGGTATGAACTACACCTTC. The chain uses TRBV28 and TRBJ1-2, with a possible D match to TRBD1 (5 bases). Germline CDR1 reads MDHEN; CDR2 reads SYDVKM. The CDR3 spans 12 residues. V lost 2 bases to trimming and J lost 10 bases, with 11 bases between them.